This T cell receptor (beta chain) was identified in a study of T cells in Graves' hyperthyroidism and ophthalmopathy. The V segment lost 3 bases and the J segment 4 bases; nucleotides outside the gene matches: 5. The CDR3 has 16 amino acids. In germline, CDR1 is SGHTA, CDR2 FQGTGA. This clonotype was observed a handful of times. The CDR3 regions of TCR beta were amplified from RNA transcripts. A set of HTBI primers served as the primers for a first-round RT-PCR of the TCR CDR3. Using its own MiXCR run on the multiplex PCR reads, TCRdb lists one record per CDR3 protein. Altogether some 490,000 distinct CDR3 sequences are present, about 20% being singletons, with the ten largest covering 45% to 50%.

This receptor was obtained from a woman in her sixties or seventies with Graves' ophthalmopathy. The V call is TRBV7-3, the J call TRBJ2-1; TRBD2 agrees at 11 bases. Input material: blood. The CDR3 is CASSFTSGSAYNEQFF. The CDR3 DNA reads TGTGCCAGCAGCTTCACTAGCGGGAGTGCTTACAATGAGCAGTTCTTC.